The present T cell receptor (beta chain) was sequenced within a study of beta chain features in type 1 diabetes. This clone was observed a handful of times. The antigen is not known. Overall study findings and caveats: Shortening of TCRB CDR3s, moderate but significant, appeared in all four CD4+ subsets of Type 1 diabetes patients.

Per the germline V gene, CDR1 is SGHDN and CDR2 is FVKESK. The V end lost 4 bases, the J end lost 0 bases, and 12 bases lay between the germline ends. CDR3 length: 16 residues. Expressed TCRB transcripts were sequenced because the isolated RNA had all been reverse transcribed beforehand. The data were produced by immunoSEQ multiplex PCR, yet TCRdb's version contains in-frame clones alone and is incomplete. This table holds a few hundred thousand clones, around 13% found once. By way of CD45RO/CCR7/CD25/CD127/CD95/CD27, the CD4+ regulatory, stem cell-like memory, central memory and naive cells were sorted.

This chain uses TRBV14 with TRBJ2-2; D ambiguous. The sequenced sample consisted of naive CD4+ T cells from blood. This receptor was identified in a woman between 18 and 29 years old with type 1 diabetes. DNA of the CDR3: TGTGCCAGCAGCCCCCCGCGAGCGACGAACACCGGGGAGCTGTTTTTT. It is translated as CASSPPRATNTGELFF.